There are a few counts of the clone carrying this T cell receptor beta chain. The data originate from a study of graft-versus-host responses after intestinal transplantation. Libraries were prepared by immunoSEQ multiplex PCR; TCRdb keeps only in-frame clonotypes and omits some of them. Of roughly 14,000 clones listed, approximately 33% are singletons. There were 200,000 CFSE-labeled responder cells plated together with 200,000 irradiated, violet-dye-labeled stimulator cells. Per germline, CDR1 SGHDT and CDR2 YYEEEE. The CDR3 spans 15 residues. Trimming pared 4 bases from V and 4 bases from J, leaving 18 bases between.

The sequence was obtained from a human patient who received an intestinal transplant. V is TRBV5-6 and J is TRBJ2-7, with a possible D match to TRBD2 (7 bases). The sample in question was alloreactive CD8+ T cells from a mixed lymphocyte reaction culture, obtained before intestinal transplant. Specified subset: CFSE-low proliferating T cells sorted from approximately 6-day pre-transplant mixed lymphocyte reaction (GvH or HvG direction). CDR3 amino acids: CASSTVQRDIYEQYF. The CDR3 region has the DNA TGTGCCAGCAGCACAGTCCAGCGGGACATTTACGAGCAGTACTTC. The full variable domain, its missing parts supplied by reference TRBV5-6 and TRBJ2-7, is DAGVTQSPTHLIKTRGQQVTLRCSPKSGHDTVSWYQQALGQGPQFIFQYYEEEERQRGNFPDRFSGHQFPNYSSELNVNALLLGDSALYLCASSTVQRDIYEQYFGPGTRLTVT.